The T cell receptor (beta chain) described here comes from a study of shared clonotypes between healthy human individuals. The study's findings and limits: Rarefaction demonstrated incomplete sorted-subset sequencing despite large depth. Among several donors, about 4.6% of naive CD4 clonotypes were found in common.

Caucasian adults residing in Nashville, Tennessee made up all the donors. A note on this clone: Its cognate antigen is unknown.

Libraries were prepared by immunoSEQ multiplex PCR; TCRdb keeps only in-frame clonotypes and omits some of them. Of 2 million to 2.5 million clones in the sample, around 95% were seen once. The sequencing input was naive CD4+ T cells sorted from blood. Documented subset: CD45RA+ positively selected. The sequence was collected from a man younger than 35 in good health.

For the CDR3, the DNA is TGTGCCAGCAGTGAAGATGGGAGAAGGCAGCCCCAGCATTTT. It specifies CASSEDGRRQPQHF. The chain recombines TRBV6-5 with TRBJ1-5; D is unresolved. This CDR3 region has 14 residues. V was pared by 5 bases and J by 7 bases, with 15 bases between. Per the germline V gene, CDR1 is MNHEY and CDR2 is SVGAGI.